Each of the 12 T cell receptor beta chains below was sequenced from the same sample in a study of T cells in women clearing cervical HPV infection. The protocol was immunoSEQ multiplex PCR, while the TCRdb copy is restricted to in-frame clones and leaves out a portion. The specimen's table records 45,000 to 55,000 clones. Material: blood buffy coat. These receptors all come from a woman aged 18 to 75 with a cervical HPV16 infection that either progressed to CIN3+ or cleared (not recorded which).

As regards this clone: The DNA ends 3 residues before the CDR3 does, and the rest of the CDR3 is filled in from the germline J gene. The V gene is TRBV10-2, the J gene TRBJ2-1; 14 positions match TRBD2. The germline V gene has CDR1 WSHSY and CDR2 SAAADI. The CDR3 is 17 amino acids. Trimming cost V 3 bases and J 8 bases; bases outside gene matches: 9. CDR3 in amino acids: CASSDRTSGRMTDEQFF. The CDR3 bases that were read are TGCGCCAGCAGTGATCGGACTAGCGGGAGGATGACCGATGAG.

A word on this clone: The observed sequence ends 3 residues before the CDR3 terminus, with the missing tail filled in from the germline J gene. This chain connects TRBV20-1 to TRBJ2-1; 9 bases agree with TRBD1. V lost 1 base and J lost 4; bases outside the gene matches: 8. Germline CDR1 reads DFQATT; CDR2 reads SNEGSKA (reference sequence). CDR3 length: 16 residues. CDR3 DNA, as far as it was read: TGCAGTGCTAGAGGTACAACAGGGGGCAGGTACAATGAG. It codes for CSARGTTGGRYNE. The CDR3 as a whole reads CSARGTTGGRYNEQFF.

As to this clone: The read stops 3 residues short of the end of the CDR3; the missing end is completed from the germline J gene. This chain links TRBV7-3 with TRBJ1-1; 7 bases are shared with TRBD1. Germline CDR1 is SGHTA and CDR2 is FQGTGA. CDR3 length: 17 residues. Trimming removed 9 bases from V and 4 bases from J; junction bases left unmatched: 20. The CDR3 loop is CARTQLPVDRVGTEAFF. Partial CDR3 DNA: TGTGCCAGGACCCAACTCCCCGTAGACAGGGTCGGCACTGAA.

Comment on this clone: The read falls 3 residues short of the CDR3 end, and the missing part is taken from the germline J gene. The chain links TRBV18 to TRBJ2-7, with 9 bases aligning to TRBD1. There are 15 residues in the CDR3. Unmatched junction bases numbered 2, after V lost 0 bases and J lost 2 bases. Germline assignment: CDR1 KGHSH and CDR2 LQKENI. CDR3 residues: CASSPPGTGPYEQYF. Incomplete CDR3 DNA: TGTGCCAGCTCACCACCCGGGACAGGGCCCTACGAG.

A remark on this clone: Read data end 3 residues before the CDR3 end; the end is taken from the germline J gene. V usage is TRBV5-1 and J usage is TRBJ2-5, with TRBD1 matching over 7 bases. This CDR3 contains 15 residues. With 0 bases clipped from V and 2 bases from J, the junction kept 4 bases outside the gene matches. Germline CDR1 and CDR2: SGHRS and YFSETQ. CDR3 DNA (partial): TGCGCCAGCAGCTTGGAAGGGACAGAACAAGAGACC. Protein sequence: CASSLEGTEQET. The whole CDR3 sequence is CASSLEGTEQETQYF.

A remark on this clone: The CDR3 end lies 3 residues beyond the end of the read and is filled in from the germline J gene. The genes are TRBV18 and TRBJ2-7, with 8 bases lining up with TRBD1. J gave up 5 bases and V 2 bases, and 11 bases lay outside the gene matches. Germline values: CDR1 KGHSH, CDR2 LQKENI. The CDR3 extends over 16 amino acids. This chain's CDR3 is CASSPLMAGGKDEQYF. The part of the CDR3 DNA that was read is TGTGCCAGCTCACCATTGATGGCAGGGGGCAAGGACGAG.

As for this clone: The read finishes 3 residues shy of the CDR3 end, and the germline J gene is used to complete it. The chain carries TRBV20-1 and TRBJ2-5, with D perhaps TRBD1 (5 bases). The CDR3 is 12 residues long. In germline, CDR1 is DFQATT, CDR2 SNEGSKA (reference sequence). Trimming took off 2 bases at V and 4 bases at J, with 8 bases between the two ends. The CDR3 loop reads CSARWGVETQYF. The sequenced CDR3 bases are TGCAGTGCTAGATGGGGCGTAGAGACC.

A note on this clone: The CDR3 end lies 3 residues beyond the end of the read and is filled in from the germline J gene. The chain recombines TRBV20-1 with TRBJ2-3; 8 nucleotides agree with TRBD2. V lost 4 bases and J lost 4; bases outside the gene matches: 22. From germline, CDR1 is DFQATT and CDR2 SNEGSKA (reference sequence). The CDR3 is 19 residues long. The CDR3 bases that were read are TGCAGTGCTAAACACCCCACAGCGGGAGTCCTTCATCGTCCAGATACG. It yields the protein CSAKHPTAGVLHRPDT. The whole CDR3 reads CSAKHPTAGVLHRPDTQYF.

Notes on this clone: The read is 3 residues too short to cover the CDR3 end, so that end is filled in from the germline J gene. V gene TRBV5-1 combines with J gene TRBJ2-1; a possible D gene is TRBD2 (7 bases). Germline-derived CDR1 and CDR2 are SGHRS and YFSETQ. Trimming shortened V by 1 base and J by 6 bases, and 14 bases separated the two germline ends. CDR3 length: 15 amino acids. Partial CDR3 DNA: TGCGCCAGCAGCTTGAGGGGGGGTGCCTCCAATGAG. It translates to CASSLRGGASNE. The CDR3, in full, reads CASSLRGGASNEQFF.

In regard to this clone: The read ends 3 residues shy of where the CDR3 ends; the end is completed using the germline J gene. This chain uses TRBV7-6 with TRBJ1-1; D ambiguous. The germline gives CDR1 SGHVS, CDR2 FNYEAQ. The V and J ends lost 5 bases and 1 base respectively, with 17 bases between them. The CDR3 has 16 residues. CDR3 DNA, as far as it was read: TGTGCCAGCAGCCCCGGTTTGGGCCGGCGGAACACTGAA. Amino acids: CASSPGLGRRNTE. The entire CDR3 sequence reads CASSPGLGRRNTEAFF. The full variable domain, rest sourced from reference TRBV7-6 and TRBJ1-1, is GAGVSQSPRYKVTKRGQDVALRCDPISGHVSLYWYRQALGQGPEFLTYFNYEAQQDKSGLPNDRFSAERPEGSISTLTIQRTEQRDSAMYRCASSPGLGRRNTEAFFGQGTRLTVV.

CDR3 amino acids: CSARGGDEKLFF. CDR3 DNA, as far as it was read: TGCAGTGCTAGGGGGGGAGATGAAAAA. The chain combines TRBV20-1 with TRBJ1-4; weak D call: TRBD1 (5 bases). With the read ending 3 residues before the CDR3 end, the germline J gene is used to fill in that end. CDR1 DFQATT and CDR2 SNEGSKA come from the germline V gene (reference sequence). V dropped 3 bases and J dropped 6 bases, with 8 bases sitting between them. CDR3 size: 12 residues.

As regards this clone: The read terminates 3 residues ahead of where the CDR3 ends, so the germline J gene completes it. The rearrangement joins TRBV9 to TRBJ1-1, with a possible D match to TRBD1 (6 bases). V lost 0 bases and J 7 bases, leaving 13 bases between the germline ends. The CDR3 spans 14 residues. CDR1 and CDR2 (germline): SGDLS, YYNGEE. CDR3 bases read: TGTGCCAGCAGCGTAGGATCAGGGGTGGGTGAA. Amino acids: CASSVGSGVGE. In full, the CDR3 is CASSVGSGVGEAFF.